The clone carrying this TCR beta chain came up many times. Sequenced by immunoSEQ multiplex PCR; TCRdb stores in-frame clones only, minus some. Listed for the sample are over 20,000 clones, none seen a single time. Per germline, CDR1 PRHDT and CDR2 FYEKMQ (reference sequence). V shed 0 bases and J 7 bases; nucleotides not matched to a gene: 5. The length of the CDR3 is 14 residues. This sample was included in a study of T cells after posttransplantation cyclophosphamide. The chain couples TRBV13 to TRBJ1-2; 7 bases are shared with TRBD1. This clonotype was obtained from a man aged 45-65 years in good health, CMV-negative, and a related stem cell transplant donor. What was sequenced was PBMCs. The CDR3 is CASSLGTGSVGYTF. In DNA, the CDR3 is TGTGCCAGCAGCTTAGGGACAGGGTCCGTTGGCTACACCTTC.